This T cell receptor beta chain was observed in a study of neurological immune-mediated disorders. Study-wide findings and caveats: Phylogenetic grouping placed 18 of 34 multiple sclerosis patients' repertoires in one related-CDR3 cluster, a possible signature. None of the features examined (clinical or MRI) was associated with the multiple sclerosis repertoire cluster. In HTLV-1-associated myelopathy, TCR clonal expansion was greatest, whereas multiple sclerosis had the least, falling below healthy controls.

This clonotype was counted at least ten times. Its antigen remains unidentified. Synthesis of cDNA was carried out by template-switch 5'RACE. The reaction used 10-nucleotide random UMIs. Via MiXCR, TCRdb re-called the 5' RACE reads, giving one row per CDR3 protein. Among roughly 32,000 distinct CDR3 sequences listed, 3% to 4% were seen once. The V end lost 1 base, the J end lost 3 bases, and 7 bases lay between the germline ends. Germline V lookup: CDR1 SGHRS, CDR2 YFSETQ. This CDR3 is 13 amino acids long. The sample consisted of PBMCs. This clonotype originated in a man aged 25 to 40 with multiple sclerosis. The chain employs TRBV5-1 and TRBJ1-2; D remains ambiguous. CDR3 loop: CASSLLKDYGYTF. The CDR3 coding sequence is TGCGCCAGCAGCTTGCTAAAAGACTATGGCTACACCTTC.